A selection of T cell receptor beta chains follows, all from one sample in a study of cytomegalovirus exposure and HLA in healthy donors. Assay used: immunoSEQ multiplex PCR; TCRdb lists only in-frame clones, some missing. The sample contains approximately 160,000 clones, around 80% of which appear only once. The sequenced sample was PBMCs. The receptors originated from a male donor in good health and CMV-seronegative. Each CDR3 is given with its conserved first and last residue. D genes are given only for firm matches. Clone size is shown for a subset of rows, as once, few, many or a class of expanded clone.

d_gene	v_gene	abundance	j_gene	CDR3aa	CDR3nt
-	TRBV5-1	-	TRBJ2-7	CASSLARGRGHDEQYF	TGCGCCAGCAGCTTGGCAAGAGGCAGGGGACACGATGAGCAGTACTTC
TRBD1	TRBV7-9	-	TRBJ2-5	CASSRRGQGAETQYF	TGTGCCAGCAGCCGGAGGGGCCAGGGGGCAGAGACCCAGTACTTC
-	TRBV28	-	TRBJ1-5	CASSSPGRRNQPQHF	TGTGCCAGCAGTTCCCCCGGCAGGAGGAATCAGCCCCAGCATTTT
-	TRBV6-1	-	TRBJ2-3	CASSEGWGLNTDTQYF	TGTGCCAGCAGTGAAGGGTGGGGGCTTAACACAGATACGCAGTATTTT
-	TRBV4-2	-	TRBJ1-2	CASSQDPRGGYGYTF	TGTGCCAGCAGCCAAGATCCGCGGGGTGGCTATGGCTACACCTTC
TRBD1	TRBV6-5	few	TRBJ1-2	CASSYSRGPNGYTF	TGTGCCAGCAGTTACTCCAGGGGGCCTAATGGCTACACCTTC
-	TRBV27	-	TRBJ2-1	CASSLAPARMDFNEQFF	TGTGCCAGCAGTTTAGCCCCGGCCAGAATGGACTTCAATGAGCAGTTCTTC
-	TRBV5-6	-	TRBJ2-5	CASSLQGGYQETQYF	TGTGCCAGCAGCTTGCAGGGGGGATACCAAGAGACCCAGTACTTC
-	TRBV2	-	TRBJ1-4	CASSGTSRNEKLFF	TGTGCCAGCAGTGGAACGTCGCGAAATGAAAAACTGTTTTTT
-	TRBV7-9	few	TRBJ1-1	CASSLTGNTEAFF	TGTGCCAGCAGCTTAACAGGCAACACTGAAGCTTTCTTT
-	TRBV5-1	-	TRBJ2-7	CASSFGPGDDDYEQYF	TGCGCCAGCAGTTTCGGACCGGGGGATGATGACTACGAGCAGTACTTC
TRBD2	TRBV7-2	-	TRBJ2-1	CASSLAGGRVNEQFF	TGTGCCAGCAGCTTAGCGGGCGGGAGGGTAAATGAGCAGTTCTTC
-	TRBV18	few	TRBJ1-3	CASSAYAGAGNTIYF	TGTGCCAGCTCAGCGTACGCAGGGGCTGGAAACACCATATATTTT
TRBD2	TRBV2	-	TRBJ2-5	CASSGGLAGLLETQYF	TGTGCCAGCAGTGGTGGACTAGCGGGGCTCTTGGAGACCCAGTACTTC
-	TRBV6-5	-	TRBJ2-3	CASSYSPHTDTQYF	TGTGCCAGCAGTTATTCCCCACACACAGATACGCAGTATTTT
-	TRBV4-2	-	TRBJ2-3	CASSRRADTQYF	TGTGCCAGCAGCCGGAGGGCAGATACGCAGTATTTT
TRBD2	TRBV4-2	-	TRBJ2-4	CASSQGEGAKNIQYF	TGTGCCAGCAGCCAAGGGGAGGGTGCCAAAAACATTCAGTACTTC
TRBD1	TRBV4-1	-	TRBJ1-2	CASSQADRGDGYTF	TGCGCCAGCAGCCAAGCGGACAGGGGGGATGGCTACACCTTC
TRBD1	TRBV30	few	TRBJ1-1	CAWSLGTGNTEAFF	TGTGCCTGGAGTTTGGGGACAGGGAACACTGAAGCTTTCTTT
-	TRBV9	-	TRBJ2-1	CASKRDNEQFF	TGTGCCAGCAAACGGGACAATGAGCAGTTCTTC
-	TRBV9	few	TRBJ2-3	CASSVESNYPTDTQYF	TGTGCCAGCAGCGTAGAATCCAACTACCCCACAGATACGCAGTATTTT
-	TRBV5-1	few	TRBJ1-1	CASSLAAGNTEAFF	TGCGCCAGCAGCTTGGCCGCGGGAAACACTGAAGCTTTCTTT
TRBD1	TRBV5-1	-	TRBJ2-5	CASSKTGVRGETQYF	TGCGCCAGCAGCAAAACAGGGGTACGTGGCGAGACCCAGTACTTC
TRBD2	TRBV2	-	TRBJ2-2	CASKKGLAGGRSTGELFF	TGTGCCAGCAAGAAGGGACTAGCGGGGGGAAGATCCACCGGGGAGCTGTTTTTT
-	TRBV5-1	few	TRBJ2-1	CASSFSQVLYNEQFF	TGCGCCAGCAGCTTCTCTCAGGTACTCTACAATGAGCAGTTCTTC
-	TRBV7-2	-	TRBJ1-2	CASSSRANYGYTF	TGTGCCAGCAGCTCCAGGGCTAACTATGGCTACACCTTC
-	TRBV2	few	TRBJ1-4	CASGARGPDGKLFF	TGTGCCAGCGGTGCTAGGGGCCCCGATGGAAAACTGTTTTTT
TRBD1	TRBV19	-	TRBJ1-5	CASRRQGSNQPQHF	TGTGCCAGTAGACGACAGGGAAGCAATCAGCCCCAGCATTTT
TRBD1	TRBV29-1	-	TRBJ2-2	CSVKIIATGTGANTGELFF	TGCAGCGTGAAGATTATCGCCACTGGGACAGGCGCGAACACCGGGGAGCTGTTTTTT
-	TRBV6-5	-	TRBJ1-5	CASSYSARRNQPQHF	TGTGCCAGCAGTTACTCAGCTAGAAGAAATCAGCCCCAGCATTTT
TRBD1	TRBV7-9	-	TRBJ1-1	CASGYDRGRNTEAFF	TGTGCCAGCGGGTATGACAGGGGACGGAACACTGAAGCTTTCTTT
-	TRBV7-7	-	TRBJ2-2	CASSLAQASGELFF	TGTGCCAGCAGCTTAGCGCAGGCGTCCGGGGAGCTGTTTTTT
TRBD1	TRBV5-4	few	TRBJ1-3	CASSRPGTVSGNTIYF	TGTGCCAGCAGCCGCCCAGGGACAGTCTCTGGAAACACCATATATTTT
TRBD2	TRBV30	-	TRBJ2-7	CAWSLLAALEQYF	TGTGCCTGGAGTTTACTAGCGGCCCTCGAGCAGTACTTC
TRBD1	TRBV28	few	TRBJ1-1	CASSRDSLNTEAFF	TGTGCCAGCAGTCGGGACAGCTTGAACACTGAAGCTTTCTTT
-	TRBV18	few	TRBJ2-7	CASSPAETYEQYF	TGTGCCAGCTCACCAGCAGAAACCTACGAGCAGTACTTC
-	TRBV5-6	-	TRBJ1-2	CASSLGGGDSTLGTF	TGTGCCAGCAGCTTGGGGGGAGGGGACTCAACTCTGGGGACCTTC
-	TRBV4-1	once	TRBJ1-5	CASSQGTGVYPQHF	TGCGCCAGCAGCCAAGGGACGGGGGTGTACCCCCAGCATTTT
TRBD2	TRBV18	-	TRBJ2-5	CASSPPSGRAETQYF	TGTGCCAGCTCACCTCCTAGCGGGCGTGCGGAGACCCAGTACTTC
TRBD1	TRBV6-1	few	TRBJ1-2	CASSEQGAGGYTF	TGTGCCAGCAGTGAACAGGGGGCAGGGGGCTACACCTTC
-	TRBV19	-	TRBJ1-2	CASSIAEAGYTF	TGTGCCAGTAGTATAGCCGAGGCTGGCTACACCTTC
TRBD2	TRBV27	once	TRBJ2-1	CASTQRTSEHNEQFF	TGTGCCAGCACCCAACGGACTAGCGAACACAATGAGCAGTTCTTC